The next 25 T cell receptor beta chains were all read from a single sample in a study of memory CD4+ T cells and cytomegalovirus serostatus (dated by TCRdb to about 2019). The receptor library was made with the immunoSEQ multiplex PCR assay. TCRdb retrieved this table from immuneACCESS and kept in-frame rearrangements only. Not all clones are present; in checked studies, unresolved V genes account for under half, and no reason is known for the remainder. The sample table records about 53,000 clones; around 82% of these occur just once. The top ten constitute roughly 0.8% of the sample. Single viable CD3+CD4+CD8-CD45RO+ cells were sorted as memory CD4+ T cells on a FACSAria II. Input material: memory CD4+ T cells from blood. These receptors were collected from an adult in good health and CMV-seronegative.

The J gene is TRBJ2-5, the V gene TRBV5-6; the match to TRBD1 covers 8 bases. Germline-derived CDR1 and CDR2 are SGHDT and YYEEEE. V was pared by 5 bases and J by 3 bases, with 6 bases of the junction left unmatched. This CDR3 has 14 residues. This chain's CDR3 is CASRTTGEKETQYF. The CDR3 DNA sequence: TGTGCCAGCAGGACGACAGGGGAGAAAGAGACCCAGTACTTC.

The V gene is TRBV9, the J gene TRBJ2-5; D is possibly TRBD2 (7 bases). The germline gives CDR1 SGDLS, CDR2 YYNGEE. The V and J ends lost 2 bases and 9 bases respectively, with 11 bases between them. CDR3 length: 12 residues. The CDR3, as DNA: TGTGCCAGCAGCGTTCAGGGGAGGGCCCAGTACTTC. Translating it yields CASSVQGRAQYF.

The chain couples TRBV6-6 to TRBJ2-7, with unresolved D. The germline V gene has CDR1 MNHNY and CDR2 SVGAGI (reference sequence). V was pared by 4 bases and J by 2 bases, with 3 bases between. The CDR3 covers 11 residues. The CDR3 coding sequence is TGTGCCAGCAGTTCTCCCTACGAGCAGTACTTC. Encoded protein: CASSSPYEQYF.

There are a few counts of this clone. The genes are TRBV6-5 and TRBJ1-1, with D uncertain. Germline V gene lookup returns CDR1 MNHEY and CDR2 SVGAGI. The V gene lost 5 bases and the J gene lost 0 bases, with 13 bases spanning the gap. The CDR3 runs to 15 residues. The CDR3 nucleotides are TGTGCCAGCAGTCAACAGTGGAAGATGAACACTGAAGCTTTCTTT. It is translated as CASSQQWKMNTEAFF.

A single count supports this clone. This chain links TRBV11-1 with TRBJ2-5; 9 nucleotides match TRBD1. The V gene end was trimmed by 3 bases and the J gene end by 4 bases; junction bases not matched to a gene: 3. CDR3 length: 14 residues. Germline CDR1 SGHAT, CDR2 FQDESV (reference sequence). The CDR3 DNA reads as TGTGCCAGCAGCTTTAACAGGGGGCGAGAGACCCAGTACTTC. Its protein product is CASSFNRGRETQYF.

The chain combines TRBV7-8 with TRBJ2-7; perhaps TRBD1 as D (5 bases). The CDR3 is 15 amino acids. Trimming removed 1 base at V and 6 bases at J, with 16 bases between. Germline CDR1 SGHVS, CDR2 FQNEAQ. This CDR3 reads CASSLVGVARGEQYF. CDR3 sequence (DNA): TGTGCCAGCAGCTTAGTAGGAGTGGCAAGGGGCGAGCAGTACTTC.

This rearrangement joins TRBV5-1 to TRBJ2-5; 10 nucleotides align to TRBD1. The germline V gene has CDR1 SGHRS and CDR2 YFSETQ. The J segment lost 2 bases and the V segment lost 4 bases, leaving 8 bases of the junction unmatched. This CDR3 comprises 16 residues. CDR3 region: CASSPLDRGSQETQYF. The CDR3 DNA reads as TGCGCCAGCAGCCCCCTGGACAGGGGGTCTCAAGAGACCCAGTACTTC.

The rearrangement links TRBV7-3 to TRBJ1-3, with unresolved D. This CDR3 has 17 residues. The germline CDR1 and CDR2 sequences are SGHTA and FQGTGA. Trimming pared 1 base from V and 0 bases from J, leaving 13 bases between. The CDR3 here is CASSLNPAGVSGNTIYF. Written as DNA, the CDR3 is TGTGCCAGCAGCTTAAACCCAGCCGGCGTCTCTGGAAACACCATATATTTT.

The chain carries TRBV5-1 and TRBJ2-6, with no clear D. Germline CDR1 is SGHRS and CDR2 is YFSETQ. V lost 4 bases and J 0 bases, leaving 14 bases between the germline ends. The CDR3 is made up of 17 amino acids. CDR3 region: CASSPSLESSGANVLTF. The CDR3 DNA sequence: TGCGCCAGCAGCCCTTCGCTGGAATCCTCTGGGGCCAACGTCCTGACTTTC.

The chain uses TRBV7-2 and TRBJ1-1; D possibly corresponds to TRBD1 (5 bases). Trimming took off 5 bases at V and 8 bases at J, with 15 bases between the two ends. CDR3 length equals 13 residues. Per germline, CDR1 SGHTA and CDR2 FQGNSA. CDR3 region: CASSLGWGFEAFF. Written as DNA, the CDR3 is TGTGCCAGCAGCCTCGGGTGGGGGTTCGAAGCTTTCTTT.

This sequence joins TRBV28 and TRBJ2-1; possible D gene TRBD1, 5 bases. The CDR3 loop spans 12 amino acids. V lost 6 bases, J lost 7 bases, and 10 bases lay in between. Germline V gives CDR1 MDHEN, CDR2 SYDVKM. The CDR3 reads CASRQGSNEQFF. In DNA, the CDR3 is TGTGCCAGCAGGCAGGGTAGTAATGAGCAGTTCTTC. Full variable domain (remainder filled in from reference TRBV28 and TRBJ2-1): DVKVTQSSRYLVKRTGEKVFLECVQDMDHENMFWYRQDPGLGLRLIYFSYDVKMKEKGDIPEGYSVSREKKERFSLILESASTNQTSMYLCASRQGSNEQFFGPGTRLTVL.

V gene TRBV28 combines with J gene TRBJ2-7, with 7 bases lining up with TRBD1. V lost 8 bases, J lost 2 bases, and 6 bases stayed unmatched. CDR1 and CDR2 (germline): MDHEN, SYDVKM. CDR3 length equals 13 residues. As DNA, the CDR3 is TGTGCCAGCCTAGACAGGGTCACCTACGAGCAGTACTTC. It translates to CASLDRVTYEQYF.

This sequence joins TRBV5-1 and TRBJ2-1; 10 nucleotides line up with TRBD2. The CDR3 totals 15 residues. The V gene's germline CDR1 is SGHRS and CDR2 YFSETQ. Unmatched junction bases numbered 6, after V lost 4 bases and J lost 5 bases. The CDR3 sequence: CASSPGLAGDNEQFF. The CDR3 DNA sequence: TGCGCCAGCAGCCCGGGGCTAGCGGGGGACAATGAGCAGTTCTTC.

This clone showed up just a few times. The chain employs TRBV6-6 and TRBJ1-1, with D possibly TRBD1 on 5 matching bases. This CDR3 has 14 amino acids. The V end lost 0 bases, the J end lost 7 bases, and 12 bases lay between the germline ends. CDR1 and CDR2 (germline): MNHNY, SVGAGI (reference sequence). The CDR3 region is CASSYSAGRVEAFF. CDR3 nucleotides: TGTGCCAGCAGTTACTCGGCAGGCAGGGTTGAAGCTTTCTTT.

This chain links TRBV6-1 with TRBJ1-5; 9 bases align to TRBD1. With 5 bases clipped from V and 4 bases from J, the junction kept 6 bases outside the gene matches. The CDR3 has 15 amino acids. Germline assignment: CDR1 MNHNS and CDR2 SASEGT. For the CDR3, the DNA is TGTGCCAGCAGTCCGCAGACAGGGGGTAATCAGCCCCAGCATTTT. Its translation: CASSPQTGGNQPQHF.

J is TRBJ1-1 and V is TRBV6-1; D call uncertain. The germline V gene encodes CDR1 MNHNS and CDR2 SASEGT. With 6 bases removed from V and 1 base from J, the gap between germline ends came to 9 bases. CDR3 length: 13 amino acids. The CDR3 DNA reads TGTGCCAGCAGGGAGTTTTGGAACACTGAAGCTTTCTTT. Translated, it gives CASREFWNTEAFF.

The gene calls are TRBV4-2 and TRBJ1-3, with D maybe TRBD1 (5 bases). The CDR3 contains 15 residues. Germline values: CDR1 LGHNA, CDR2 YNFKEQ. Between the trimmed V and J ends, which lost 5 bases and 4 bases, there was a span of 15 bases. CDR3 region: CASSSGAREGNTIYF. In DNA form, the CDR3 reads TGTGCCAGCAGCTCCGGGGCTAGGGAAGGAAACACCATATATTTT.

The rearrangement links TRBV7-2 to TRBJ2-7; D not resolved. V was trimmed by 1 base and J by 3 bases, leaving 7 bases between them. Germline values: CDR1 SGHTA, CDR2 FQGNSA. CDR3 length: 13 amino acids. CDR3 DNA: TGTGCCAGCAGCTTAGTGACTGGCTACGAGCAGTACTTC. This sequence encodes CASSLVTGYEQYF.

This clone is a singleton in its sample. The CDR3, as DNA: TGTGCCAGCAGTGTGCGGGACACCCTCTATGGCTACACCTTC. Residues: CASSVRDTLYGYTF. The chain recombines TRBV6-1 with TRBJ1-2, with a possible D match to TRBD1 (6 bases). The CDR3 spans 14 residues. Germline-derived CDR1 and CDR2 are MNHNS and SASEGT. The V end was cut by 4 bases, the J end by 4 bases, with 13 bases between.

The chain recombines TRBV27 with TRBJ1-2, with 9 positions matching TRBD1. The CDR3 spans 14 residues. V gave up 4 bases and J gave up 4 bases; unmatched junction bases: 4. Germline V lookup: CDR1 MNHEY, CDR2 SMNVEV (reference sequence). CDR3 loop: CASSSGTGSYGYTF. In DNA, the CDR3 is TGTGCCAGCAGTTCCGGGACAGGGTCCTATGGCTACACCTTC.

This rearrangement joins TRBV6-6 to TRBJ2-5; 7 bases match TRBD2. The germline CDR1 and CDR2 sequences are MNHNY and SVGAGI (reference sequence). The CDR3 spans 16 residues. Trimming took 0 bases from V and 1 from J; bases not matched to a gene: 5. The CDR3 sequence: CASSYSASGGQETQYF. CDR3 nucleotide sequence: TGTGCCAGCAGTTACTCGGCTAGCGGAGGCCAAGAGACCCAGTACTTC.

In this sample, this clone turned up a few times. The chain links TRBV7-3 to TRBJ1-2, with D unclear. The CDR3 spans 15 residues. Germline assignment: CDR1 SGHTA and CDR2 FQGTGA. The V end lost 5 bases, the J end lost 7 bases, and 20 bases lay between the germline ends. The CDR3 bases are TGTGCCAGCAGCCCGTCGGGTTCGGAGGGCGGTGGCTACACCTTC. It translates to CASSPSGSEGGGYTF.

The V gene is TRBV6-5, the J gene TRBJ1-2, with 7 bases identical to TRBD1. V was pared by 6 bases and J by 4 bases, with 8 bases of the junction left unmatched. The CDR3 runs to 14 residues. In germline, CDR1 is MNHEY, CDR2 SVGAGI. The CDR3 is CASSPGGSIYGYTF. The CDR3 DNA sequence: TGTGCCAGCAGCCCAGGGGGGAGCATCTATGGCTACACCTTC.

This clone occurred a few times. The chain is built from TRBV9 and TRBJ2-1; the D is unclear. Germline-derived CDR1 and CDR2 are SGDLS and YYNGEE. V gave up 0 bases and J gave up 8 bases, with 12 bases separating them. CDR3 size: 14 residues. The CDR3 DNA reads TGTGCCAGCAGCGTAGGCCCGGGTGGGGATGAGCAGTTCTTC. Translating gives CASSVGPGGDEQFF.

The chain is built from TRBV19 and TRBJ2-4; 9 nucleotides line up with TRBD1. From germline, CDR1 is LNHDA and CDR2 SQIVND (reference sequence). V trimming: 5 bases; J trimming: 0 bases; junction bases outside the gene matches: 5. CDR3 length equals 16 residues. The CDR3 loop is CASSPRDRVAKNIQYF. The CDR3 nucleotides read TGTGCCAGTAGTCCCCGGGACAGGGTAGCCAAAAACATTCAGTACTTC.